What follows is one T cell receptor (beta chain) and its context. The target antigen is unknown. Sorted-subset replicate PCRs used roughly 210 ng of genomic DNA. This amount corresponded to approximately 30,000 T cell genomes. Assay: immunoSEQ multiplex PCR; the TCRdb copy retains only in-frame clones and omits some. In the table there are some 2,100,000 clones, almost 96% of which are singletons. The sample is drawn from a study of shared clonotypes between healthy human individuals. Whole-study results and caveats: Sequencing depth was expected to influence donor clonotype sharing.

The study enrolled healthy HIV-negative adults without recent acute infections or vaccinations as donors. The germline V gene encodes CDR1 MGHDK and CDR2 SYGVNS. V shed 3 bases and J shed 0 bases, with 9 bases lying between them. The CDR3 totals 15 residues. This chain uses TRBV25-1 with TRBJ1-3; D ambiguous. The clonotype was recovered from a man younger than 35 in good health. The specimen sequenced was naive CD4+ T cells sorted from blood. Subset denoted: CD45RA+ positively selected. The CDR3 DNA is TGTGCCAGCAGTGATGGTGTCCTCTCTGGAAACACCATATATTTT. It encodes CASSDGVLSGNTIYF. The whole variable domain, remainder taken from reference TRBV25-1 and TRBJ1-3, is EADIYQTPRYLVIGTGKKITLECSQTMGHDKMYWYQQDPGMELHLIHYSYGVNSTEKGDLSSESTVSRIRTEHFPLTLESARPSHTSQYLCASSDGVLSGNTIYFGEGSWLTVV.